Below are 11 T cell receptor beta chains sequenced from a single sample in a study of blood T cell repertoires in COVID-19. Assay: immunoSEQ multiplex PCR; the TCRdb copy retains only in-frame clones and omits some. The table includes 150,000 to 200,000 clones, around 78% detected once. Sequenced material: peripheral blood. These receptors were collected from an elderly woman with active or convalescent COVID-19.

The chain links TRBV6-2 or TRBV6-3 to TRBJ2-7, with 8 bases fitting TRBD2. CDR1 and CDR2 (germline): MNHEY, SVGEGT. V shed 2 bases and J 0 bases; nucleotides not matched to a gene: 0. The CDR3 is 14 amino acids. The chain's CDR3 is CASSYTSGSYEQYF. For the CDR3, the DNA is TGTGCCAGCAGTTACACTAGCGGCTCCTACGAGCAGTACTTC.

Only one count was recorded for this clone. The chain recombines TRBV20-1 with TRBJ1-6; 7 nucleotides agree with TRBD1. The CDR3 is 11 amino acids. V trimming: 5 bases; J trimming: 12 bases; junction bases outside the gene matches: 4. Germline-derived CDR1 and CDR2 are DFQATT and SNEGSKA (reference sequence). This chain's CDR3 is CSAPTGIPLHF. The DNA of the CDR3 is TGCAGTGCTCCGACAGGGATACCCCTCCACTTT.

The genes are TRBV19 and TRBJ2-3; 7 nucleotides line up with TRBD2. This CDR3 is 12 amino acids long. V shed 8 bases and J 4 bases; nucleotides not matched to a gene: 3. The germline V gene encodes CDR1 LNHDA and CDR2 SQIVND (reference sequence). In DNA form, the CDR3 reads TGTGCCAGTCGGGGAGGGGCAGATACGCAGTATTTT. Protein: CASRGGADTQYF. The full variable domain, completed using reference TRBV19 and TRBJ2-3, is DGGITQSPKYLFRKEGQNVTLSCEQNLNHDAMYWYRQDPGQGLRLIYYSQIVNDFQKGDIAEGYSVSREKKESFPLTVTSAQKNPTAFYLCASRGGADTQYFGPGTRLTVL.

This chain joins TRBV3-1 (or the pseudogene TRBV3-2) and TRBJ1-1; D ambiguous. The V and J ends lost 5 bases and 4 bases respectively, with 17 bases between them. CDR3 length: 15 residues. Germline CDR1 is LGHDT and CDR2 is YNNKEL (reference sequence). The CDR3, as DNA: TGTGCCAGCAGCACCGTTGCGTCCGGTAGCACTGAAGCTTTCTTT. It is translated as CASSTVASGSTEAFF.

The chain is built from TRBV19 and TRBJ1-6, with 7 positions matching TRBD1. In germline, CDR1 is LNHDA, CDR2 SQIVND (reference sequence). This CDR3 contains 15 residues. The ends lost 6 bases at V and 10 bases at J; junction bases unmatched: 12. The CDR3 loop is CASRGDRASESPLHF. CDR3 DNA sequence: TGTGCCAGTAGGGGAGACAGGGCAAGTGAATCACCCCTCCACTTT. Looking up the rest from reference TRBV19 and TRBJ1-6 gives the full variable domain: DGGITQSPKYLFRKEGQNVTLSCEQNLNHDAMYWYRQDPGQGLRLIYYSQIVNDFQKGDIAEGYSVSREKKESFPLTVTSAQKNPTAFYLCASRGDRASESPLHFGNGTRLTVT.

The chain employs TRBV25-1 and TRBJ1-6; 8 nucleotides agree with TRBD1. Germline lookup yields CDR1 MGHDK and CDR2 SYGVNS. V lost 2 bases and J lost 8; bases outside the gene matches: 8. The CDR3 contains 16 residues. The CDR3 region is CASSEPRTGRYSPLHF. As DNA, the CDR3 is TGTGCCAGCAGTGAACCCCGGACAGGGAGATATTCACCCCTCCACTTT.

V gene TRBV13 combines with J gene TRBJ1-1; tentatively, D is TRBD1 (5 bases). V was clipped by 7 bases and J by 7 bases, with 22 bases between them. The CDR3 has 15 residues. CDR1 PRHDT and CDR2 FYEKMQ come from the germline V gene (reference sequence). The CDR3 sequence: CASTSRGGRSSEAFF. CDR3 DNA sequence: TGTGCCAGCACCTCTAGGGGTGGCCGATCGAGTGAAGCTTTCTTT.

This clone appeared a few times. The rearrangement joins TRBV6-6 to TRBJ1-5; TRBD1 might be the D (5 bases). V was cut by 2 bases and J by 2 bases, with 13 bases left in between. Germline V gene sequence: CDR1 MNHNY, CDR2 SVGAGI (reference sequence). CDR3 size: 16 residues. The CDR3 DNA reads as TGTGCCAGCAGTTACAACCCCGGGGGGGGCAATCAGCCCCAGCATTTT. This sequence encodes CASSYNPGGGNQPQHF.

The rearrangement uses TRBV20-1 and TRBJ1-2; no reliable D call. This CDR3 is built from 12 residues. V lost 3 bases to trimming and J lost 2 bases, with 7 bases between them. Germline V gene sequence: CDR1 DFQATT, CDR2 SNEGSKA (reference sequence). The CDR3 reads CSASSVNYGYTF. The CDR3 DNA reads TGCAGTGCTAGTTCTGTAAACTATGGCTACACCTTC.

This rearrangement joins TRBV7-9 to TRBJ1-2, with TRBD1 matching over 11 bases. The length of the CDR3 is 17 residues. The trim removed 5 bases at V and 8 bases at J, leaving 16 bases unmatched. In germline, CDR1 is SEHNR, CDR2 FQNEAQ (reference sequence). The CDR3 reads CASSPTAYGQGAGGYTF. DNA for the CDR3: TGTGCCAGCAGCCCAACGGCTTATGGACAGGGGGCTGGAGGCTACACCTTC.

This clone has at least ten counts. J is TRBJ2-1 and V is TRBV11-2, with 9 bases fitting TRBD2. In germline, CDR1 is SGHAT, CDR2 FQNNGV. The CDR3 has 15 amino acids. Trimming at V came to 2 bases and at J to 6 bases, leaving 5 bases not matched to a gene. CDR3 bases: TGTGCCAGCAGCTTAATAGCGGGGGCCCTCAATGAGCAGTTCTTC. As protein: CASSLIAGALNEQFF. Full variable domain (remainder filled in from reference TRBV11-2 and TRBJ2-1): EAGVAQSPRYKIIEKRQSVAFWCNPISGHATLYWYQQILGQGPKLLIQFQNNGVVDDSQLPKDRFSAERLKGVDSTLKIQPAKLEDSAVYLCASSLIAGALNEQFFGPGTRLTVL.